One sample yielded the 15 T cell receptor beta chains listed below, sequenced in a study of lymphopenia after photon versus proton radiotherapy. TCRdb's table, derived via immunoSEQ multiplex PCR, lists solely in-frame clones and lacks some. The sample contains tens of thousands of clones, over 75% of which appear only once. The source material was peripheral blood, sampled from a patient treated with photon-based radiotherapy. These TCRs come from a man aged 35-49 years with gastric cancer.

The J gene is TRBJ2-2, the V gene TRBV2; 10 bases line up with TRBD1. The CDR3 is made up of 15 amino acids. Germline V gene lookup returns CDR1 SNHLY and CDR2 FYNNEI. The V segment lost 6 bases and the J segment 6 bases; nucleotides outside the gene matches: 7. The CDR3 here is CASRLTGGRAGELFF. CDR3 coding DNA: TGTGCCAGCAGGCTGACAGGGGGCAGGGCCGGGGAGCTGTTTTTT. Full variable domain (outside the CDR3, taken from reference TRBV2 and TRBJ2-2): EPEVTQTPSHQVTQMGQEVILRCVPISNHLYFYWYRQILGQKVEFLVSFYNNEISEKSEIFDDQFSVERPDGSNFTLKIRSTKLEDSAMYFCASRLTGGRAGELFFGEGSRLTVL.

Written as DNA, the CDR3 is TGTGCCAGCAGTGATCGGGTCATGAACACTGAAGCTTTCTTT. The encoded protein is CASSDRVMNTEAFF. This chain links TRBV2 with TRBJ1-1; D unclear. The CDR3 has 14 residues. Per germline, CDR1 SNHLY and CDR2 FYNNEI. V was shortened by 3 bases and J by 0 bases, with 8 bases between the two germline ends.

This clone was detected once. V usage is TRBV9 and J usage is TRBJ2-2, with no clear D. Trimming cost V 3 bases and J 1 base, with 7 bases left between them. The CDR3 covers 14 residues. Germline V gene data show CDR1 as SGDLS and CDR2 as YYNGEE. CDR3 amino acids: CASSARLNTGELFF. In nucleotides, the CDR3 is TGTGCCAGCAGCGCCAGGTTGAACACCGGGGAGCTGTTTTTT.

This clone was found a few times. This chain connects TRBV18 to TRBJ2-7; 7 bases are a match to TRBD1. Trimming took 3 bases from V and 4 from J; bases not matched to a gene: 3. CDR1 and CDR2 (germline): KGHSH, LQKENI. This CDR3 is 13 amino acids long. This CDR3 reads CASSPTTGYEQYF. In DNA form, the CDR3 reads TGTGCCAGCTCACCTACGACAGGGTACGAGCAGTACTTC.

This clone was detected a few times. The genes are TRBV29-1 and TRBJ2-7; 9 bases align to TRBD1. The V and J ends lost 7 bases and 6 bases, in that order; junction bases with no gene match: 7. The CDR3 runs to 12 residues. Germline loops: CDR1 SQVTM, CDR2 ANQGSEA. The CDR3 DNA sequence: TGCAGCGCAAGGACAGGGGAGGCCGAGCAGTACTTC. As protein: CSARTGEAEQYF.

This chain joins TRBV30 and TRBJ2-7; the match to TRBD1 covers 9 bases. The germline CDR1 and CDR2 sequences are GTSNPN and SVGIG (reference sequence). J lost 3 bases, V lost 3 bases, and 3 bases had no gene match. The CDR3 contains 13 residues. This chain's CDR3 is CAWRDRGVYEQYF. The CDR3 DNA sequence: TGTGCCTGGAGGGACAGGGGTGTCTACGAGCAGTACTTC.

This clone was counted once. The V gene is TRBV6-1, the J gene TRBJ2-7; D remains ambiguous. Germline assignment: CDR1 MNHNS and CDR2 SASEGT. This CDR3 comprises 11 residues. The germline V and J ends were trimmed by 6 bases and 0 bases, with 3 bases remaining between them. CDR3 region: CASRSSYEQYF. Written as DNA, the CDR3 is TGTGCCAGCAGAAGCTCCTACGAGCAGTACTTC.

The J gene is TRBJ1-1, the V gene TRBV25-1; unclear D gene. The length of the CDR3 is 12 residues. From germline, CDR1 is MGHDK and CDR2 SYGVNS. Trimming removed 4 bases from V and 5 bases from J, with 8 bases in between. The DNA of the CDR3 is TGTGCCAGCAGTGGGGATAAGACTGAAGCTTTCTTT. This translates into CASSGDKTEAFF.

The CDR3 nucleotides read TGTGCCAGCAGCAGCGACAGGGCTGGCTACACCTTC. Its translation: CASSSDRAGYTF. V and J are TRBV14 and TRBJ1-2; 7 nucleotides line up with TRBD1. The germline V gene encodes CDR1 SGHDN and CDR2 FVKESK. V lost 5 bases to trimming and J lost 7 bases; unmatched junction nucleotides: 4. The CDR3 is 12 residues long.

The chain carries TRBV4-1 and TRBJ2-2, with D unresolved. Trimming took 4 bases from V and 2 from J, leaving 2 bases between them. Germline V gene sequence: CDR1 MGHRA, CDR2 YSYEKL. The CDR3 covers 12 residues. The CDR3 nucleotides are TGCGCCAGCAGCCGAAACACCGGGGAGCTGTTTTTT. Its protein is CASSRNTGELFF.

The chain is built from TRBV9 and TRBJ2-3, with 8 nucleotides matching TRBD2. This CDR3 spans 16 amino acids. Germline V gives CDR1 SGDLS, CDR2 YYNGEE. V shed 7 bases, J shed 2 bases, and the junction held 12 bases outside the gene matches. The CDR3 bases are TGTGCCAGCGGGTTTTCAGGAGCGGGGGTCACAGATACGCAGTATTTT. Translating gives CASGFSGAGVTDTQYF.

V is TRBV4-2 and J is TRBJ2-3; the match to TRBD2 covers 8 bases. The trim removed 1 base at V and 3 bases at J, leaving 9 bases unmatched. This CDR3 has 17 residues. Per germline, CDR1 LGHNA and CDR2 YNFKEQ. As DNA, the CDR3 is TGTGCCAGCAGCCAAGTGGAAAGCGGGGGAGGAACAGATACGCAGTATTTT. Translated, it gives CASSQVESGGGTDTQYF.

The J gene is TRBJ2-2, the V gene TRBV7-9; D unclear. The CDR3 extends over 16 amino acids. Germline CDR1 SEHNR, CDR2 FQNEAQ (reference sequence). Trimming shortened V by 3 bases and J by 0 bases, and 11 bases separated the two germline ends. The CDR3 here is CASSFRAPANTGELFF. The CDR3 bases are TGTGCCAGCAGCTTCCGCGCTCCAGCGAACACCGGGGAGCTGTTTTTT.

This chain links TRBV5-1 with TRBJ1-1; D ambiguous. The CDR3 consists of 13 residues. Germline V gene lookup returns CDR1 SGHRS and CDR2 YFSETQ. Trimming shortened V by 1 base and J by 1 base, and 5 bases separated the two germline ends. For the CDR3, the DNA is TGCGCCAGCAGCTTGAAGGCGAACACTGAAGCTTTCTTT. This sequence encodes CASSLKANTEAFF.

To note about this clone: The sample contains more than one DNA sequence encoding this CDR3. This sequence joins TRBV7-9 and TRBJ1-2, with D unclear. The V gene's germline CDR1 is SEHNR and CDR2 FQNEAQ (reference sequence). This CDR3 is built from 13 residues. The germline V and J ends were trimmed by 1 base and 6 bases, with 9 bases remaining between them. The CDR3 region is CASSLGGRDGYTF. The CDR3 DNA reads as TGTGCCAGCAGCTTAGGAGGACGCGATGGCTACACCTTC.